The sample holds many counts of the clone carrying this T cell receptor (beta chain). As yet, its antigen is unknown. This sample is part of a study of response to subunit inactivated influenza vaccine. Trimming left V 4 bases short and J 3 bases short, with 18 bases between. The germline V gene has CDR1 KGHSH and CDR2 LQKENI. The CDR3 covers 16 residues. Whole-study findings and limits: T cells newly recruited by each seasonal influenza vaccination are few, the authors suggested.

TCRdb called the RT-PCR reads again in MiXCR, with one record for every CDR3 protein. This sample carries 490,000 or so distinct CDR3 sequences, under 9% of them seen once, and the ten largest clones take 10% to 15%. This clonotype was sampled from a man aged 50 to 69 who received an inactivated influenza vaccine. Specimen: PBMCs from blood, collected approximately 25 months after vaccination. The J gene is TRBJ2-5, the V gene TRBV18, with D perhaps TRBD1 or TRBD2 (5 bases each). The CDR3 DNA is TGTGCCAGCTCACAAGGGACGGGGAACGAAAAAGAGACCCAGTACTTC. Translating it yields CASSQGTGNEKETQYF.